This T cell receptor beta chain was found in a study of cytomegalovirus exposure and HLA in healthy donors. The CDR3 runs 15 residues. Deletions cut 0 bases from V and 4 bases from J, with 13 bases between. Germline V gives CDR1 SGHRS, CDR2 YFSETQ. Concerning this clone: The antigen remains unidentified.

Healthy bone marrow donors made up the donor group. PCR employed 60 Vbeta and 13 Jbeta primers. Assay used: immunoSEQ multiplex PCR; TCRdb lists only in-frame clones, some missing. The table shows approximately 160,000 clones, with about 64% occurring only once. Study findings and constraints: A later analysis linked a missense variant in DCLRE1C to the trimming of TCR beta V and J genes.

The source is a man aged 45-60 years in good health and CMV-seronegative. Sequencing input: PBMCs. The gene calls are TRBV5-1 and TRBJ1-1; D unresolved. The CDR3 protein is CASSLGSTRGTEAFF. The CDR3 DNA sequence: TGCGCCAGCAGCTTGGGGTCCACCCGAGGCACTGAAGCTTTCTTT.